Given below is one T cell receptor beta chain in context. The sample holds other DNA sequences that translate to the same CDR3. The CDR3 totals 12 residues. V lost 6 bases and J lost 3, with 8 bases in between. Germline CDR1 SNHLY, CDR2 FYNNEI. This sample is part of a study of blood T cell repertoires in COVID-19. Overall study context: From T cells, B-cell-depleted T cells, or PBMCs came the material, which was cDNA or gDNA.

Using immunoSEQ multiplex PCR, the repertoire was profiled, and TCRdb retains in-frame clones only, with some absent. Of approximately 260,000 clones in the sample, 75% to 90% were seen once. The J gene is TRBJ1-2, the V gene TRBV2, with D possibly TRBD1 on 6 matching bases. The sample was peripheral blood. The TCR was taken from a woman between 35 and 50 years old with acute or convalescent COVID-19. The CDR3 DNA follows: TGTGCCAGCAGACAGGGAGACTATGGCTACACCTTC. Translating gives CASRQGDYGYTF.